The next 5 T cell receptor beta chains were all read from a single sample in a study of liver allograft versus peripheral blood T cells. Study at large: T cell receptor repertoires in transplanted livers were compared with those in recipients' peripheral blood.

TCRdb independently ran MiXCR on the reads; one entry per CDR3 protein. The repertoire holds about 14,000 distinct CDR3 sequences, with more than 20% as singletons. All receptors come from a human patient who had a liver transplant. Among the T cells, some may be from the graft donor.

By share, this clonotype ranks as medium-sized. The chain has TRBV6-6 and TRBJ2-7; 7 bases match TRBD2. Germline CDR1 MNHNY, CDR2 SVGAGI (reference sequence). CDR3 size: 13 residues. With V trimmed by 10 bases and J by 3 bases, 9 bases remained unmatched. The CDR3 spells CATKGGSGYEQYF. The CDR3 DNA reads as TGTGCCACCAAGGGAGGGTCTGGCTACGAGCAGTACTTC.

This clonotype was seen only a few times. The rearrangement links TRBV30 to TRBJ1-4; D possibly corresponds to TRBD1 (5 bases). This CDR3 contains 13 residues. Germline loops: CDR1 GTSNPN, CDR2 SVGIG (reference sequence). The ends were cut back, 3 bases at V and 10 bases at J, with 15 bases in the middle. The CDR3 loop is CAWSNQPGTKLFF. In nucleotides, the CDR3 is TGTGCCTGGAGCAACCAACCCGGGACAAAACTGTTTTTT.

This clonotype was detected ten times or more. This chain connects TRBV18 to TRBJ1-1; 7 bases are a match to TRBD1. The CDR3 runs to 14 residues. Trimming took 4 bases from V and 0 from J; bases not matched to a gene: 2. CDR1 and CDR2 from the germline V gene are KGHSH and LQKENI. CDR3 in DNA: TGTGCCAGCTCACTACAGGGGATGAACACTGAAGCTTTCTTT. This translates into CASSLQGMNTEAFF.

This clonotype rates as medium-sized. This chain uses TRBV19 with TRBJ1-1; 8 bases line up with TRBD1. Trimming removed 6 bases from V and 4 bases from J; junction bases left unmatched: 10. The V gene's germline CDR1 is LNHDA and CDR2 SQIVND (reference sequence). The CDR3 runs 15 residues. CDR3 residues: CASRNRGAPGTEAFF. DNA of the CDR3: TGTGCCAGTAGAAACAGGGGGGCGCCGGGCACTGAAGCTTTCTTT. Supplemented by reference TRBV19 and TRBJ1-1, the full variable domain reads DGGITQSPKYLFRKEGQNVTLSCEQNLNHDAMYWYRQDPGQGLRLIYYSQIVNDFQKGDIAEGYSVSREKKESFPLTVTSAQKNPTAFYLCASRNRGAPGTEAFFGQGTRLTVV.

This clonotype appeared a few times. The chain carries TRBV5-4 and TRBJ1-2; the D gene is possibly TRBD1 (6 bases). Germline V CDR1 and CDR2: SGHNT, YYREEE (reference sequence). Trimming cost V 6 bases and J 4 bases, with 10 bases left between them. This CDR3 is built from 12 residues. This chain's CDR3 is CASKGVGYGYTF. CDR3 sequence (DNA): TGTGCCAGCAAGGGGGTCGGCTATGGCTACACCTTC.